The 27 T cell receptor beta chains presented below share a single source sample, sequenced in a study of cytomegalovirus exposure and HLA in healthy donors. The PCR was carried out with 60 Vbeta primers and 13 Jbeta primers. Clones were read by immunoSEQ multiplex PCR, and TCRdb kept only the in-frame ones, dropping some. Of approximately 160,000 clones detected, around 79% appear once; the ten largest clones hold roughly 2.8%. The sequenced sample consisted of PBMCs. Receptor source: a woman aged 40 to 50 in good health and CMV-seropositive.

The CDR3, as DNA: TGTGCCAGCAGCATGGACAGGCAATACGAGCAGTACTTC. This gives the protein CASSMDRQYEQYF. The rearrangement uses TRBV5-6 and TRBJ2-7, with TRBD1 matching over 7 bases. The CDR3 has 13 residues. Trimming took 4 bases from V and 4 from J; bases not matched to a gene: 5. Germline assignment: CDR1 SGHDT and CDR2 YYEEEE.

This chain connects TRBV6-5 to TRBJ1-1; D is possibly TRBD1 (5 bases). From germline, CDR1 is MNHEY and CDR2 SVGAGI. CDR3 length: 15 residues. Trimming shortened V by 8 bases and J by 0 bases, and 16 bases separated the two germline ends. The CDR3 nucleotides read TGTGCCAGCCGGGCAGGGCTCCTAATGAACACTGAAGCTTTCTTT. It is translated as CASRAGLLMNTEAFF.

The V and J genes are TRBV30 and TRBJ1-1; possibly TRBD1 for D (6 bases). The CDR3 extends over 13 amino acids. CDR1 and CDR2 (germline): GTSNPN, SVGIG (reference sequence). Deletions cut 0 bases from V and 3 bases from J, with 8 bases between. The CDR3: CAWSVGGDTEAFF. The CDR3 nucleotides are TGTGCCTGGAGTGTAGGGGGAGACACTGAAGCTTTCTTT.

The chain links TRBV6-1 to TRBJ2-1; maybe TRBD1 (6 bases). V was clipped by 7 bases and J by 2 bases, with 15 bases between them. Germline V gives CDR1 MNHNS, CDR2 SASEGT. There are 15 residues in the CDR3. Written as DNA, the CDR3 is TGTGCCAGCATCATCCGGGACAACCCCTACAATGAGCAGTTCTTC. Translating gives CASIIRDNPYNEQFF.

This clone was seen only a few times. V and J are TRBV4-1 and TRBJ2-5; tentatively, D is TRBD1 (5 bases). This CDR3 region has 15 residues. The V gene's germline CDR1 is MGHRA and CDR2 YSYEKL. V was cut by 2 bases and J by 2 bases, with 12 bases left in between. CDR3 sequence reads: CASSQSKGAQETQYF. CDR3 in DNA: TGCGCCAGCAGCCAATCTAAAGGGGCGCAAGAGACCCAGTACTTC.

This clone was observed a single time. The J gene is TRBJ2-5, the V gene TRBV25-1; tentative D call: TRBD2 (5 bases). There are 13 residues in the CDR3. V shed 2 bases and J shed 11 bases, with 15 bases lying between them. Germline V CDR1 and CDR2: MGHDK, SYGVNS. CDR3 protein: CASSERVEREQYF. CDR3 nucleotide sequence: TGTGCCAGCAGTGAACGGGTAGAAAGGGAGCAGTACTTC. Combining the CDR3 with reference TRBV25-1 and TRBJ2-5 gives the whole variable domain EADIYQTPRYLVIGTGKKITLECSQTMGHDKMYWYQQDPGMELHLIHYSYGVNSTEKGDLSSESTVSRIRTEHFPLTLESARPSHTSQYLCASSERVEREQYFGPGTRLLVL.

The V call is TRBV7-2, the J call TRBJ2-5; D gene unclear. The CDR3 length is 11 residues. Germline CDR1 reads SGHTA; CDR2 reads FQGNSA. V was pared by 10 bases and J by 5 bases, with 11 bases between. The CDR3 sequence: CATAAGETQYF. The CDR3 DNA reads TGTGCCACCGCTGCCGGGGAGACCCAGTACTTC.

This clone was detected only a few times. The rearrangement uses TRBV2 and TRBJ2-1; perhaps TRBD2 as D (5 bases). Trimming removed 5 bases from V and 4 bases from J, with 12 bases in between. The CDR3 is 14 residues long. CDR1 and CDR2 (germline): SNHLY, FYNNEI. The CDR3 DNA follows: TGTGCCAGCAGTCTGGAGAGGGCTTACAATGAGCAGTTCTTC. Translated, it gives CASSLERAYNEQFF.

This clone was found a few times. The chain has TRBV30 and TRBJ1-4, with 7 positions matching TRBD1. Germline V gene sequence: CDR1 GTSNPN, CDR2 SVGIG (reference sequence). V was clipped by 1 base and J by 6 bases; unmatched bases: 8. The CDR3 totals 15 residues. CDR3 amino acids: CAWSEGTASYEKLFF. CDR3 bases: TGTGCCTGGAGTGAAGGGACAGCCAGCTATGAAAAACTGTTTTTT.

This rearrangement joins TRBV7-2 to TRBJ1-6; D gene unclear. Trimming took off 2 bases at V and 7 bases at J, with 3 bases between the two ends. The CDR3 contains 12 residues. CDR1 and CDR2 (germline): SGHTA, FQGNSA. The CDR3 DNA reads as TGTGCCAGCAGCTTACTCAATTCACCCCTCCACTTT. Translating it yields CASSLLNSPLHF.

This clone was counted a few times. V usage is TRBV7-9 and J usage is TRBJ2-1, with no clear D. The V end was cut by 2 bases, the J end by 5 bases, with 10 bases between. Germline CDR1 SEHNR, CDR2 FQNEAQ (reference sequence). The CDR3 spans 14 residues. The CDR3 DNA sequence: TGTGCCAGCAGCTTATCGGGTAACAACAATGAGCAGTTCTTC. Protein sequence: CASSLSGNNNEQFF.

The J gene is TRBJ1-3, the V gene TRBV28, with no clear D. V lost 2 bases and J lost 2, with 7 bases in between. In germline, CDR1 is MDHEN, CDR2 SYDVKM. This CDR3 is built from 14 residues. The CDR3 spells CASSLTDPGNTIYF. In DNA, the CDR3 is TGTGCCAGCAGTTTAACAGACCCTGGAAACACCATATATTTT. Drawing the rest from reference TRBV28 and TRBJ1-3, the complete variable domain is DVKVTQSSRYLVKRTGEKVFLECVQDMDHENMFWYRQDPGLGLRLIYFSYDVKMKEKGDIPEGYSVSREKKERFSLILESASTNQTSMYLCASSLTDPGNTIYFGEGSWLTVV.

This clone has just one count. The chain uses TRBV30 and TRBJ1-5; D call uncertain. Germline V gene sequence: CDR1 GTSNPN, CDR2 SVGIG (reference sequence). Trimming cost V 2 bases and J 3 bases, with 17 bases left between them. This CDR3 contains 16 residues. The DNA of the CDR3 is TGTGCCTGGAGTATAGGTGGCGGCAGCCTCAATCAGCCCCAGCATTTT. Translating it yields CAWSIGGGSLNQPQHF.

V and J are TRBV7-2 and TRBJ2-2; D is perhaps TRBD2 (6 bases). The CDR3 is 15 residues long. Trimming took off 3 bases at V and 1 base at J, with 9 bases between the two ends. Germline-derived CDR1 and CDR2 are SGHTA and FQGNSA. In DNA, the CDR3 is TGTGCCAGCAGCTTCTACGGGAGGAACACCGGGGAGCTGTTTTTT. Residues: CASSFYGRNTGELFF.

The rearrangement joins TRBV7-6 to TRBJ1-4, with TRBD1 identical over 8 bases. This CDR3 is built from 16 residues. Germline V lookup: CDR1 SGHVS, CDR2 FNYEAQ. V lost 4 bases, J lost 5 bases, and 9 bases stayed unmatched. The CDR3 nucleotides read TGTGCCAGCAGCTCCCATCGGGACAGGTCGAATGAAAAACTGTTTTTT. Translating gives CASSSHRDRSNEKLFF.

This clone was seen a single time. This chain connects TRBV7-2 to TRBJ1-3; TRBD1 might be the D (5 bases). V was shortened by 5 bases and J by 2 bases, with 16 bases between the two germline ends. This CDR3 is built from 16 residues. From germline, CDR1 is SGHTA and CDR2 FQGNSA. This CDR3 is CASSIGHRTPGNTIYF. The DNA for the CDR3 is TGTGCCAGCAGCATTGGGCACAGGACCCCTGGAAACACCATATATTTT. The full variable domain, with the rest looked up from reference TRBV7-2 and TRBJ1-3, is GAGVSQSPSNKVTEKGKDVELRCDPISGHTALYWYRQSLGQGLEFLIYFQGNSAPDKSGLPSDRFSAERTGGSVSTLTIQRTQQEDSAVYLCASSIGHRTPGNTIYFGEGSWLTVV.

The chain recombines TRBV5-1 with TRBJ1-1; TRBD1 aligns across 7 bases. V lost 4 bases to trimming and J lost 0 bases; unmatched junction nucleotides: 6. This CDR3 is built from 15 residues. Germline loops: CDR1 SGHRS, CDR2 YFSETQ. The CDR3 DNA reads as TGCGCCAGCAGCACCTTGGGACAGTTGAACACTGAAGCTTTCTTT. Its translation is CASSTLGQLNTEAFF.

V and J are TRBV30 and TRBJ1-2, with TRBD1 identical over 8 bases. Germline values: CDR1 GTSNPN, CDR2 SVGIG (reference sequence). The ends lost 5 bases at V and 8 bases at J; junction bases unmatched: 10. The CDR3 runs 13 residues. The CDR3 DNA sequence: TGTGCCTGGGGGACAGGCCTTAAGAGCGGCTACACCTTC. Amino acids: CAWGTGLKSGYTF.

This clone showed up many times. V usage is TRBV19 and J usage is TRBJ1-4, with TRBD1 matching 9 bases. Trimming removed 5 bases from V and 4 bases from J; junction bases left unmatched: 5. The CDR3 extends over 15 amino acids. The germline V gene encodes CDR1 LNHDA and CDR2 SQIVND (reference sequence). The CDR3 bases are TGTGCCAGTAGTGGAAGGACAGGGGTTAATGAAAAACTGTTTTTT. Protein sequence: CASSGRTGVNEKLFF.

This clone occurred a few times. The V and J genes are TRBV4-1 and TRBJ2-4; the D gene is possibly TRBD2 (5 bases). The CDR3 is 16 residues long. The ends were cut back, 6 bases at V and 1 base at J, with 16 bases in the middle. Germline values: CDR1 MGHRA, CDR2 YSYEKL. CDR3 in DNA: TGCGCCAGCAGAGGGCTTGGACTTCCGGCCAAAAACATTCAGTACTTC. Amino acids: CASRGLGLPAKNIQYF.

V usage is TRBV7-6 and J usage is TRBJ2-1; 7 bases align to TRBD2. Germline loops: CDR1 SGHVS, CDR2 FNYEAQ. V shed 5 bases and J 7 bases; nucleotides not matched to a gene: 11. The CDR3 is 15 residues long. The CDR3 DNA reads as TGTGCCAGCAGCCCCAGCGGTTGGGAGGGTAATGAGCAGTTCTTC. It yields the protein CASSPSGWEGNEQFF.

V is TRBV18 and J is TRBJ2-7; 9 bases align to TRBD1. Unmatched junction bases numbered 5, after V lost 2 bases and J lost 3 bases. CDR1 is KGHSH and CDR2 is LQKENI in the germline V gene. The CDR3 is 15 amino acids. The CDR3 DNA reads TGTGCCAGCTCACCATCCGGGACAGGGATCTACGAGCAGTACTTC. This gives the protein CASSPSGTGIYEQYF.

This chain joins TRBV19 and TRBJ1-1, with D possibly TRBD1 on 5 matching bases. V lost 3 bases, J lost 4 bases, and 15 bases lay in between. The CDR3 loop spans 15 amino acids. CDR1 and CDR2 (germline): LNHDA, SQIVND (reference sequence). As DNA, the CDR3 is TGTGCCAGTAGTATGGGGCAGTGGGAAGCCACTGAAGCTTTCTTT. Translating it yields CASSMGQWEATEAFF.

This CDR3 is CASSFVNLQNYGYTF. The CDR3 coding sequence is TGTGCCAGCAGTTTCGTCAATCTGCAGAACTATGGCTACACCTTC. The rearrangement joins TRBV28 to TRBJ1-2, with no clear D. V was shortened by 3 bases and J by 2 bases, with 13 bases between the two germline ends. This CDR3 has 15 amino acids. Germline V gene data show CDR1 as MDHEN and CDR2 as SYDVKM.

The rearrangement joins TRBV30 to TRBJ2-3; TRBD2 matches at 9 bases. Unmatched junction bases numbered 14, after V lost 1 base and J lost 0 bases. This CDR3 contains 19 residues. CDR1 and CDR2 (germline): GTSNPN, SVGIG (reference sequence). CDR3 in amino acids: CAWSAASGEARHSTDTQYF. The CDR3 DNA sequence: TGTGCCTGGAGTGCGGCTAGCGGGGAAGCCCGACATAGCACAGATACGCAGTATTTT.

The rearrangement links TRBV5-1 to TRBJ1-1; 8 nucleotides agree with TRBD1. The V gene end was trimmed by 4 bases and the J gene end by 1 base; junction bases not matched to a gene: 3. Germline CDR1 is SGHRS and CDR2 is YFSETQ. The CDR3 runs to 14 residues. This chain's CDR3 is CASSQTGANTEAFF. The CDR3 DNA reads as TGCGCCAGCAGCCAGACAGGGGCGAACACTGAAGCTTTCTTT.

The V call is TRBV7-2, the J call TRBJ2-7; 7 bases map to TRBD1. The junction had 6 bases not matched to a gene; V was cut back by 5 bases and J by 2 bases. The V gene's germline CDR1 is SGHTA and CDR2 FQGNSA. The CDR3 has 14 amino acids. CDR3: CASSADRWAYEQYF. The CDR3 region has the DNA TGTGCCAGCAGCGCGGACAGGTGGGCCTACGAGCAGTACTTC. Filled out from reference TRBV7-2 and TRBJ2-7, the complete variable domain reads GAGVSQSPSNKVTEKGKDVELRCDPISGHTALYWYRQSLGQGLEFLIYFQGNSAPDKSGLPSDRFSAERTGGSVSTLTIQRTQQEDSAVYLCASSADRWAYEQYFGPGTRLTVT.